This TCR beta chain was documented in a study of cytomegalovirus exposure and HLA in healthy donors (dated by TCRdb to about 2017). Notes on the research overall: According to a later analysis, one platform produced both the roughly 110 validation repertoires and the 550 to 800 repertoires of the first cohort. The study was designed to test whether signatures of past pathogen exposure could be identified by cataloging public T cell receptors. In addition to the first cohort of 650 to 800 subjects, a separate validation cohort of approximately 130 different subjects was used. To predict cytomegalovirus infection status, the study combined high-throughput TCR immunosequencing, statistical association of individual TCRs with disease status, and machine learning.

Libraries were prepared through the immunoSEQ multiplex PCR assay. The paper's data handling went like this. A statistical classification framework was developed to diagnose cytomegalovirus status using the catalog of TCR beta chain sequences. Sourced from immuneACCESS, this table was stored by TCRdb with only in-frame sequences that have V and J called. A share of the clones is absent; for the studies checked, an unresolved V gene accounts for under half, and the remainder has no known explanation. V, J and clone size are taken as reported in that table, and D and trimming were inferred from the DNA itself. Present in this sample are 240,000 or so clones, about 90% of which were seen just once. The ten largest make up 1% to 1.5% of the sample. Regarding this clone: No cognate antigen has been identified for it. Qualities for individual bases were not recorded, and no much larger clone is one base off.

Overall study results and their limits: In vitro tests confirmed that a few of the cytomegalovirus-associated TCR beta chains recognize cytomegalovirus antigens. While some public TCRs were present in many individuals, most TCR sequences turned up only very rarely across donors. The authors suggested that the approach could potentially be extended to other disease states and immunological phenotypes. A later analysis found that TCRs clustered in the first cohort also tended to co-occur in the roughly 110 validation repertoires, with just under 95% of cluster scores above 0. All 120 or so repertoires were used to score co-occurrence in the validation cohort in a later analysis, because that analysis had no HLA typing for the cohort. The classifier was reported to diagnose cytomegalovirus status with high specificity and sensitivity in both the original and validation cohorts. The study gave a list of around 170 TCR beta chains associated with cytomegalovirus.

The donors belonged to the validation cohort of approximately 130 subjects, which was separate from the roughly 700-subject first cohort. Trimming removed 4 bases from V and 8 bases from J; the gene matches leave 9 bases unexplained. The CDR3 has 15 amino acids, counting the end cysteine and phenylalanine. Only CDR3 DNA is held: 45 bases, read in frame from base 1. From a lookup of the germline V gene, CDR1 and CDR2 are MNHEY and SVGAGI. The chain links TRBV6-5 with TRBJ2-1, and 9 junctional nucleotides match TRBD1. This clonotype originated in a woman aged 25 to 39 in good health and CMV-seropositive. Sequencing used PBMCs. The nucleotide sequence reads as follows: TGTGCCAGCAGTTTCGGACAGGGGTCCTTAGATGAGCAGTTCTTC. Translated, it gives CASSFGQGSLDEQFF.